The 15 T cell receptor beta chains presented below share a single source sample, sequenced in a study of blood T cell repertoires in COVID-19. Clones were sequenced by immunoSEQ multiplex PCR, and TCRdb holds only the in-frame ones, with some missing. The repertoire holds under 140,000 clones, with approximately 82% as singletons. Sequenced input: peripheral blood. The source is a woman at least 80 years old with acute or convalescent COVID-19.

V gene TRBV28 combines with J gene TRBJ2-7; D might be TRBD1 (6 bases). Germline CDR1 and CDR2: MDHEN and SYDVKM. V gave up 7 bases and J gave up 4 bases, with 8 bases separating them. The CDR3 runs 11 residues. CDR3 in DNA: TGTGCCAGCAATCAGGGGTACGAGCAGTACTTC. Amino acids: CASNQGYEQYF.

This rearrangement joins TRBV11-3 to TRBJ1-1; maybe TRBD1 (5 bases). The V end lost 4 bases, the J end lost 3 bases, and 9 bases lay between the germline ends. CDR1 and CDR2 from the germline V gene are SGHNT and YENEEA. This CDR3 region has 13 residues. The CDR3, as DNA: TGTGCCAGCAGCTCTGACAGCTACACTGAAGCTTTCTTT. Translation: CASSSDSYTEAFF.

Here the CDR3 reads CASSLSGANEKLFF. The CDR3 DNA reads TGTGCCAGCAGTTTATCCGGGGCTAATGAAAAACTGTTTTTT. The chain employs TRBV28 and TRBJ1-4; the D is unclear. The CDR3 runs to 14 residues. Germline V gene sequence: CDR1 MDHEN, CDR2 SYDVKM. Trimming left V 1 base short and J 3 bases short, with 6 bases between.

This clone was detected only once. CDR3 amino acids: CASSLAGTIPNEQFF. In DNA, the CDR3 is TGTGCCAGCAGTTTAGCTGGGACTATTCCCAATGAGCAGTTCTTC. This chain joins TRBV28 and TRBJ2-1; 7 bases fit TRBD2. The CDR3 runs to 15 residues. Germline V gene data show CDR1 as MDHEN and CDR2 as SYDVKM. With V trimmed by 2 bases and J by 6 bases, 7 bases remained unmatched.

The CDR3 here is CASSGALAVTQETQYF. CDR3 sequence (DNA): TGTGCCAGCAGTGGGGCCCTAGCGGTGACCCAAGAGACCCAGTACTTC. The chain links TRBV6-1 to TRBJ2-5; 7 bases map to TRBD2. CDR1 is MNHNS, CDR2 SASEGT, per germline. Trimming at V came to 4 bases and at J to 1 base, leaving 9 bases not matched to a gene. The CDR3 covers 16 residues.

The chain recombines TRBV7-2 with TRBJ2-1; D is undetermined. Germline lookup yields CDR1 SGHTA and CDR2 FQGNSA. V gave up 1 base and J gave up 9 bases, with 10 bases separating them. The CDR3 sequence is 13 residues long. The CDR3 DNA is TGTGCCAGCAGCTTAGTGCAACAGCCTGAGCAGTTCTTC. This codes for CASSLVQQPEQFF.

This clone is termed medium-sized. The chain carries TRBV19 and TRBJ1-1; D might be TRBD1 (5 bases). Looked up from germline, CDR1 is LNHDA and CDR2 is SQIVND (reference sequence). Between the trimmed V and J ends, which lost 11 bases and 3 bases, there was a span of 22 bases. The CDR3 spans 15 residues. The CDR3 region has the DNA TGTGCCGGACCCCCGTGGGGCGAGGAAGACACTGAAGCTTTCTTT. This gives the protein CAGPPWGEEDTEAFF. The variable domain in full, completed from reference TRBV19 and TRBJ1-1, reads DGGITQSPKYLFRKEGQNVTLSCEQNLNHDAMYWYRQDPGQGLRLIYYSQIVNDFQKGDIAEGYSVSREKKESFPLTVTSAQKNPTAFYLCAGPPWGEEDTEAFFGQGTRLTVV.

There are a few counts of this clone. V and J are TRBV29-1 and TRBJ2-7; D is uncertain. The CDR3 has 13 amino acids. Germline V gives CDR1 SQVTM, CDR2 ANQGSEA. V was clipped by 7 bases and J by 2 bases, with 15 bases between them. Here the CDR3 DNA reads TGCAGCGCTATAAGCTTGCCCCCCTACGAGCAGTACTTC. Translation: CSAISLPPYEQYF.

This clone has only one observation. The V call is TRBV5-1, the J call TRBJ2-5; 8 bases match TRBD1. The CDR3 consists of 16 residues. V shed 4 bases, J shed 5 bases, and the junction held 13 bases outside the gene matches. The germline CDR1 and CDR2 sequences are SGHRS and YFSETQ. Here the CDR3 DNA reads TGCGCCAGCAGCCCGATAGTCGGGACAGGTCGGGAGACCCAGTACTTC. It is translated as CASSPIVGTGRETQYF. Based on the CDR3 plus reference TRBV5-1 and TRBJ2-5, the full variable domain is KAGVTQTPRYLIKTRGQQVTLSCSPISGHRSVSWYQQTPGQGLQFLFEYFSETQRNKGNFPGRFSGRQFSNSRSEMNVSTLELGDSALYLCASSPIVGTGRETQYFGPGTRLLVL.

J is TRBJ1-5 and V is TRBV10-3; tentative D call: TRBD1 (5 bases). The CDR3 is 15 amino acids. Trimming removed 10 bases from V and 0 bases from J, with 16 bases in between. The germline V gene encodes CDR1 ENHRY and CDR2 SYGVKD. CDR3: CATVETDDSNQPQHF. DNA of the CDR3: TGTGCCACCGTCGAGACAGATGATAGCAATCAGCCCCAGCATTTT.

The V gene is TRBV6-6, the J gene TRBJ1-1; D is ambiguous. Germline CDR1 and CDR2: MNHNY and SVGAGI (reference sequence). The V gene lost 5 bases and the J gene lost 10 bases, with 17 bases spanning the gap. The CDR3 sequence is 13 residues long. This chain's CDR3 is CASSQLDSWVAFF. The CDR3 DNA reads TGTGCCAGCAGTCAATTAGACTCCTGGGTAGCTTTCTTT.

This chain joins TRBV3-1 (or the pseudogene TRBV3-2) and TRBJ1-3, with D unresolved. V was trimmed by 0 bases and J by 0 bases, leaving 9 bases between them. This CDR3 region has 16 residues. Germline values: CDR1 LGHDT, CDR2 YNNKEL (reference sequence). The CDR3 nucleotides are TGTGCCAGCAGCCAAGAACAGCAGCTCTCTGGAAACACCATATATTTT. The encoded protein is CASSQEQQLSGNTIYF.

The chain combines TRBV10-2 with TRBJ1-1; D unresolved. With 8 bases removed from V and 2 bases from J, the gap between germline ends came to 12 bases. Looked up from germline, CDR1 is WSHSY and CDR2 is SAAADI. The CDR3 has 13 residues. CDR3 amino acids: CASCREFNTEAFF. In nucleotides, the CDR3 is TGCGCCAGCTGTCGGGAGTTTAACACTGAAGCTTTCTTT.

This clone was observed a single time. The chain combines TRBV7-8 with TRBJ2-1; 14 nucleotides match TRBD2. This CDR3 is built from 18 residues. Germline CDR1 is SGHVS and CDR2 is FQNEAQ. V gave up 7 bases and J gave up 7 bases; unmatched junction bases: 15. The CDR3 reads CASTMYRPGLAGVNEQFF. The CDR3 DNA is TGTGCCAGCACCATGTACCGGCCGGGACTAGCGGGAGTAAATGAGCAGTTCTTC.

The chain recombines TRBV25-1 with TRBJ1-2, with 7 nucleotides matching TRBD1. The CDR3 is 11 residues long. V lost 4 bases to trimming and J lost 14 bases; unmatched junction nucleotides: 7. Germline values: CDR1 MGHDK, CDR2 SYGVNS. CDR3 nucleotides: TGTGCCAGCAGTGGAACAGGGGACGAGACCTTC. Translation gives CASSGTGDETF.